Listed here is a single TCR beta chain. The data stem from a study of blood T cell repertoires in COVID-19. Clones were sequenced by immunoSEQ multiplex PCR, and TCRdb holds only the in-frame ones, with some missing. The sample includes 99,000 or so clones, about 90% of them seen just once. The CDR3 consists of 15 residues. V shed 4 bases and J 7 bases; nucleotides not matched to a gene: 7. Germline assignment: CDR1 SGHRS and CDR2 YFSETQ. Sequenced sample: peripheral blood. This sequence joins TRBV5-1 and TRBJ2-7; 14 nucleotides align to TRBD2. This receptor was identified in a man in his forties or fifties with COVID-19, enrolled during active disease. The CDR3 spells CASSGGTSGGEEQYF. The DNA for the CDR3 is TGCGCCAGCAGCGGCGGGACTAGCGGGGGTGAAGAGCAGTACTTC.